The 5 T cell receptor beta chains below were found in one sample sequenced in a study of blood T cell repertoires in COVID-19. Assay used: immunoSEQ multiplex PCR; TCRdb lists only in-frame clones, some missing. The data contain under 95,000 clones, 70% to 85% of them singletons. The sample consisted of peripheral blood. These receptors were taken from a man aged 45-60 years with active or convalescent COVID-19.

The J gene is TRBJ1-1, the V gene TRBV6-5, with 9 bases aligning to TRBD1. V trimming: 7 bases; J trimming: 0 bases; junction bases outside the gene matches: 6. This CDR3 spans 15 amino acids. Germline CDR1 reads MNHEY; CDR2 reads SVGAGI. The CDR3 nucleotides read TGTGCCAGCACCGACAGGGGGGGAATGAACACTGAAGCTTTCTTT. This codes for CASTDRGGMNTEAFF.

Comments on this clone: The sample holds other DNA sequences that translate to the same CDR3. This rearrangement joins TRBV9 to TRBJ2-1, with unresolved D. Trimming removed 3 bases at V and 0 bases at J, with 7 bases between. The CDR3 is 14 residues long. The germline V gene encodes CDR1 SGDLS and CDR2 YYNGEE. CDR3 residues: CASSAGGSYNEQFF. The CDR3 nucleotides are TGTGCCAGCAGCGCCGGCGGCTCCTACAATGAGCAGTTCTTC.

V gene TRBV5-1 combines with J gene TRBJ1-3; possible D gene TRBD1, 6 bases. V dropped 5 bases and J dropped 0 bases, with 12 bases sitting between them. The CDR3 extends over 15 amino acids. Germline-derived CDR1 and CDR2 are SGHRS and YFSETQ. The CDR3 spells CASRAGAHSGNTIYF. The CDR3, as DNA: TGCGCCAGCAGAGCAGGGGCCCACTCTGGAAACACCATATATTTT.

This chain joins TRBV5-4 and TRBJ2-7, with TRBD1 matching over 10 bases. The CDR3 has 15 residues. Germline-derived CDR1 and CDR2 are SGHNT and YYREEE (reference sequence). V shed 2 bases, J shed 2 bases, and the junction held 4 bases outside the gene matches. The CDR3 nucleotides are TGTGCCAGCAGCTTTCTGGGACAGGGGACCTACGAGCAGTACTTC. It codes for CASSFLGQGTYEQYF.

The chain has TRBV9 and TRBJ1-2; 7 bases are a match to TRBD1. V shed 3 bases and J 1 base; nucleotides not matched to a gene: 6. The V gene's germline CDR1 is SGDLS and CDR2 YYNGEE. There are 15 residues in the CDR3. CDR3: CASSGDRELNYGYTF. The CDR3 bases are TGTGCCAGCAGCGGCGACAGGGAACTTAACTATGGCTACACCTTC.